These 23 T cell receptor beta chains were sequenced from one sample in a study of cytomegalovirus exposure and HLA in healthy donors. This table comes from immunoSEQ multiplex PCR, and its TCRdb copy is limited to in-frame clones, with some not included. The sample has roughly 150,000 clones; more than 75% are singletons. The sample taken for sequencing was PBMCs. Receptor source: a man between 18 and 35 years old in good health and CMV-seronegative.

Only one count was recorded for this clone. The chain combines TRBV5-1 with TRBJ1-2; 11 bases fit TRBD1. The germline CDR1 and CDR2 sequences are SGHRS and YFSETQ. V trimming: 5 bases; J trimming: 4 bases; junction bases outside the gene matches: 7. This CDR3 is built from 15 residues. The chain's CDR3 is CASSSGQGALYGYTF. CDR3 bases: TGCGCCAGCAGTTCAGGACAGGGGGCCCTCTATGGCTACACCTTC.

This clone came up once. The rearrangement joins TRBV4-1 to TRBJ2-1; 7 nucleotides align to TRBD1. CDR3 length equals 18 residues. Trimming took 1 base from V and 4 from J; bases not matched to a gene: 13. CDR1 is MGHRA, CDR2 YSYEKL, per germline. CDR3 in DNA: TGCGCCAGCAGCCAAGGTGGGGAAGGGGGCGGACCGTACAATGAGCAGTTCTTC. Translating gives CASSQGGEGGGPYNEQFF.

This clone occurred once. CDR3 sequence reads: CASSIGRGAYEQYV. The CDR3 DNA reads TGTGCCAGCAGTATCGGGAGGGGCGCCTACGAGCAGTACGTC. The rearrangement joins TRBV6-5 to TRBJ2-7; 8 nucleotides line up with TRBD2. This CDR3 spans 14 amino acids. V lost 5 bases, J lost 2 bases, and 5 bases stayed unmatched. From germline, CDR1 is MNHEY and CDR2 SVGAGI.

The J gene is TRBJ2-1, the V gene TRBV19; TRBD2 might be the D (5 bases). There are 16 residues in the CDR3. Trimming took 3 bases from V and 3 from J, leaving 15 bases between them. Germline V gene sequence: CDR1 LNHDA, CDR2 SQIVND (reference sequence). CDR3 protein: CASSIDYTQGYNEQFF. The CDR3 DNA is TGTGCCAGTAGTATCGACTACACCCAAGGCTACAATGAGCAGTTCTTC.

The chain recombines TRBV7-2 with TRBJ1-1; unclear D gene. Germline V gene lookup returns CDR1 SGHTA and CDR2 FQGNSA. Trimming removed 7 bases at V and 4 bases at J, with 16 bases between. This CDR3 region has 14 residues. The CDR3 region has the DNA TGTGCCAGCACCCCCGGCGGTTTGGGCACTGAAGCTTTCTTT. Translating it yields CASTPGGLGTEAFF.

The V and J genes are TRBV5-4 and TRBJ1-2, with D possibly being TRBD1 (6 bases). The CDR3 runs 15 residues. V lost 4 bases and J 0 bases, leaving 13 bases between the germline ends. Germline CDR1 is SGHNT and CDR2 is YYREEE (reference sequence). CDR3 DNA: TGTGCCAGCAGCCCGGGAACAGGGACTAACTATGGCTACACCTTC. This encodes CASSPGTGTNYGYTF.

The chain is built from TRBV5-6 and TRBJ2-3; 9 nucleotides agree with TRBD2. Looked up from germline, CDR1 is SGHDT and CDR2 is YYEEEE. Trimming took 6 bases from V and 4 from J; bases not matched to a gene: 6. The CDR3 spans 14 residues. CDR3 loop: CASTGRGGPDTQYF. The CDR3 DNA sequence: TGTGCCAGCACCGGGCGGGGGGGCCCAGATACGCAGTATTTT.

The CDR3 spells CASSSPGSSLTNEQFF. In DNA, the CDR3 is TGCGCCAGCAGCTCCCCGGGTAGCTCATTAACCAATGAGCAGTTCTTC. The V gene is TRBV5-1, the J gene TRBJ2-1; D remains unclear. Looked up from germline, CDR1 is SGHRS and CDR2 is YFSETQ. CDR3 length: 16 amino acids. V was cut by 3 bases and J by 6 bases, with 19 bases left in between.

The chain employs TRBV6-1 and TRBJ2-2, with a tentative D call TRBD2 (5 bases). The V and J ends lost 3 bases and 2 bases respectively, with 7 bases between them. Germline CDR1 reads MNHNS; CDR2 reads SASEGT. The CDR3 contains 14 residues. CDR3 region: CASSEDFNTGELFF. CDR3 DNA sequence: TGTGCCAGCAGTGAGGACTTCAACACCGGGGAGCTGTTTTTT.

CDR3 bases: TGCGCCAGCAGCCATCGGACAGAGAATTCACCCCTCCACTTT. It encodes CASSHRTENSPLHF. J is TRBJ1-6 and V is TRBV4-3, with D possibly being TRBD1 (6 bases). Between the trimmed V and J ends, which lost 3 bases and 7 bases, there was a span of 10 bases. Germline assignment: CDR1 LGHNA and CDR2 YSLEER. The CDR3 is made up of 14 amino acids.

The CDR3 DNA is TGTGCCAGCAGTTCTCCGGGGGTAGGCGAAAAACTGTTTTTT. Protein sequence: CASSSPGVGEKLFF. This rearrangement joins TRBV27 to TRBJ1-4; maybe TRBD1 (5 bases). Trimming shortened V by 4 bases and J by 8 bases, and 14 bases separated the two germline ends. The CDR3 covers 14 residues. CDR1 and CDR2 from the germline V gene are MNHEY and SMNVEV (reference sequence).

The chain links TRBV7-9 to TRBJ2-7; D not resolved. The ends were cut back, 4 bases at V and 7 bases at J, with 14 bases in the middle. This CDR3 is built from 13 residues. The germline gives CDR1 SEHNR, CDR2 FQNEAQ (reference sequence). The CDR3 loop reads CASSSTRNGEQYV. The CDR3 nucleotides are TGTGCCAGCAGCTCGACACGAAACGGGGAGCAGTACGTC.

This chain joins TRBV6-1 and TRBJ2-1, with 10 bases fitting TRBD1. The CDR3 contains 16 residues. J was trimmed by 4 bases and V by 0 bases; bases with no gene match: 3. Germline V gene data show CDR1 as MNHNS and CDR2 as SASEGT. CDR3 sequence: CASSEARDRGYNEQFF. The CDR3 DNA sequence: TGTGCCAGCAGTGAAGCCCGGGACAGGGGTTACAATGAGCAGTTCTTC.

This chain uses TRBV30 with TRBJ2-1, with TRBD1 matching 9 bases. The CDR3 runs to 11 residues. The germline V gene encodes CDR1 GTSNPN and CDR2 SVGIG (reference sequence). V gave up 8 bases and J gave up 10 bases; unmatched junction bases: 6. The CDR3 loop reads CAGETGGEQFF. The CDR3 DNA follows: TGTGCCGGGGAGACAGGGGGGGAGCAGTTCTTC. Looking up the rest from reference TRBV30 and TRBJ2-1 gives the full variable domain: SQTIHQWPATLVQPVGSPLSLECTVEGTSNPNLYWYRQAAGRGLQLLFYSVGIGQISSEVPQNLSASRPQDRQFILSSKKLLLSDSGFYLCAGETGGEQFFGPGTRLTVL.

The chain combines TRBV7-6 with TRBJ2-7, with 9 positions matching TRBD2. CDR1 and CDR2 (germline): SGHVS, FNYEAQ. The CDR3 length is 15 residues. V lost 5 bases, J lost 0 bases, and 5 bases stayed unmatched. The CDR3 region is CASSSRLADSYEQYF. CDR3 DNA sequence: TGTGCCAGCAGCAGCCGACTAGCGGACTCCTACGAGCAGTACTTC.

This chain joins TRBV27 and TRBJ1-3; TRBD1 aligns across 8 bases. Germline values: CDR1 MNHEY, CDR2 SMNVEV (reference sequence). CDR3 length equals 15 residues. Unmatched junction bases numbered 6, after V lost 5 bases and J lost 3 bases. The CDR3 is CASSPGGPFGNTIYF. The CDR3 DNA sequence: TGTGCCAGCAGTCCAGGGGGCCCCTTTGGAAACACCATATATTTT.

The chain carries TRBV28 and TRBJ2-2, with D possibly matching TRBD2 (6 bases). The CDR3 runs to 15 residues. The V end lost 8 bases, the J end lost 5 bases, and 18 bases lay between the germline ends. The germline CDR1 and CDR2 sequences are MDHEN and SYDVKM. This CDR3 reads CASDKRALGTGELFF. CDR3 nucleotide sequence: TGTGCCAGCGACAAGCGGGCCCTGGGGACCGGGGAGCTGTTTTTT.

This clone was found once. The chain uses TRBV7-2 and TRBJ2-2; the match to TRBD1 covers 9 bases. The V and J ends lost 4 bases and 9 bases, in that order; junction bases with no gene match: 12. Germline CDR1 and CDR2: SGHTA and FQGNSA. This CDR3 comprises 16 residues. CDR3 amino acids: CASSSLWDRANWELFF. The DNA for the CDR3 is TGTGCCAGCAGCTCACTTTGGGACAGGGCTAACTGGGAGCTGTTTTTT.

The rearrangement uses TRBV27 and TRBJ2-3; a possible D gene is TRBD2 (5 bases). Germline V gene lookup returns CDR1 MNHEY and CDR2 SMNVEV (reference sequence). The CDR3 is made up of 13 amino acids. V lost 8 bases, J lost 2 bases, and 11 bases lay in between. CDR3 protein: CASGLAPTDTQYF. The CDR3 nucleotides read TGTGCCAGCGGTCTAGCCCCCACAGATACGCAGTATTTT.

The CDR3: CASSTTGTETTGELFF. The CDR3 DNA follows: TGTGCCAGCTCAACTACCGGGACAGAGACTACCGGGGAGCTGTTTTTT. This chain connects TRBV18 to TRBJ2-2; TRBD1 agrees at 7 bases. The V gene's germline CDR1 is KGHSH and CDR2 LQKENI. J gave up 5 bases and V 5 bases, and 11 bases lay outside the gene matches. The CDR3 runs to 16 residues.

The V gene is TRBV5-4, the J gene TRBJ2-7; 8 bases line up with TRBD2. V lost 3 bases and J lost 4; bases outside the gene matches: 9. This CDR3 comprises 15 residues. The germline V gene encodes CDR1 SGHNT and CDR2 YYREEE (reference sequence). As DNA, the CDR3 is TGTGCCAGCAGCTCGGGACTAGTAGGCCAGTACGAGCAGTACTTC. This sequence encodes CASSSGLVGQYEQYF.

The sample holds one count of this clone. The rearrangement uses TRBV2 and TRBJ2-7, with TRBD2 identical over 9 bases. J was trimmed by 1 base and V by 5 bases; bases with no gene match: 6. The CDR3 covers 15 residues. The germline V gene has CDR1 SNHLY and CDR2 FYNNEI. The CDR3 loop is CASSPGGGASYEQYV. For the CDR3, the DNA is TGTGCCAGCAGTCCGGGCGGGGGGGCGTCCTACGAGCAGTACGTC.

The V call is TRBV19, the J call TRBJ1-2, with D maybe TRBD1 (6 bases). V lost 7 bases and J 3 bases, leaving 15 bases between the germline ends. The CDR3 totals 14 residues. Germline V CDR1 and CDR2: LNHDA, SQIVND (reference sequence). The CDR3 DNA sequence: TGTGCCAGTACCCGGACAGTTTTGGACTATGGCTACACCTTC. As protein: CASTRTVLDYGYTF.